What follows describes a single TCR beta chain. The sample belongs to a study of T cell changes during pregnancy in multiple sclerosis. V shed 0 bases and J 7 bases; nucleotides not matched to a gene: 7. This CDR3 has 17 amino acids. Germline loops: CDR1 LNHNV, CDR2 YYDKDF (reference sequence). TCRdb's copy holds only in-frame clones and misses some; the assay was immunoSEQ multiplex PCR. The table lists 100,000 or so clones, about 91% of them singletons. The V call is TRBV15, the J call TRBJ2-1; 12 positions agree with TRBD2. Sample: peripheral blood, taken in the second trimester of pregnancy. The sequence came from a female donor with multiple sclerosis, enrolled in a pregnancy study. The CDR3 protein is CATSRDPTSGRRNEQFF. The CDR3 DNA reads TGTGCCACCAGCAGAGATCCCACTAGCGGGAGGCGGAATGAGCAGTTCTTC. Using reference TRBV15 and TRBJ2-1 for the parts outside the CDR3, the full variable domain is DAMVIQNPRYQVTQFGKPVTLSCSQTLNHNVMYWYQQKSSQAPKLLFHYYDKDFNNEADTPDNFQSRRPNTSFCFLDIRSPGLGDTAMYLCATSRDPTSGRRNEQFFGPGTRLTVL.